This T cell receptor beta chain emerged from a study of cytomegalovirus exposure and HLA in healthy donors (dated by TCRdb to 2017 to 2019). With regard to the full study: An earlier analysis of more than 550 of the donors reported 276 Gb of sequence data and approximately 120 million unique TCR beta sequences obtained from some 200 million T cells. An earlier analysis of a few hundred of the donors applied high-throughput TCR beta sequencing to assess whether each TCR beta V gene segment acted as functional or pseudogenic. Using immunosequencing, the study profiled T cell repertoires from fewer than 850 subjects and related those repertoires to cytomegalovirus serostatus. Every repertoire in the discovery cohort had been generated on one and the same sequencing platform. In a later genetic analysis, genome-wide SNP genotypes for about 65% of the roughly 700 donors were used, and that subset was treated as a discovery cohort. The study combined high-throughput TCR immunosequencing, statistical association of individual TCRs with disease status, and machine learning to predict cytomegalovirus infection status. About five DR-DQ haplotypes were treated as single units for association and clustering because of strong linkage in the cohort. Among some 410 genotyped donors of the cohort, an average of roughly 230,000 unique TCR beta nucleotide sequences was sequenced per donor, of which 15% to 20% were non-productive. Donor age, sex, ethnicity and CMV serostatus were collected together with the repertoire data. Along with the approximately 700-subject first cohort, a separate validation cohort of around 110 different subjects was used. The number of donors typed differed by locus, with roughly 629-640 for A, B, C, DRB1 and DQB1, more than 500 for DQA1, 606 for DPA1, and over 400 for DPB1. The study was designed to test whether signatures of past pathogen exposure could be identified by cataloging public T cell receptors. A later analysis re-examined previously published TCR beta repertoires from hundreds of donors and added high-resolution HLA genotyping to investigate patterns of TCR occurrence. Among the roughly 370 genotyped donors, more than 70% belonged to the genetic ancestry cluster associated with self-reported Caucasian donors. The later analysis used no new phenotypic data to find candidate immune exposures, relying instead on TCR beta sequences and their occurrence across donors. Both class I and class II loci were covered by HLA typing, at four-digit resolution. Roughly 300 gigabases of sequencing data and around 90 million unique TCR sequences made up an early release that covered fewer than 650 HLA-typed donors. General conclusions and limits of the study: In vitro tests confirmed that a few of the cytomegalovirus-associated TCR beta chains recognize cytomegalovirus antigens. In both the original and validation cohorts, the classifier was reported to diagnose cytomegalovirus status with high specificity and sensitivity. In a later analysis, the rate of TCR association differed among HLA loci, with DRB1 alleles having the most associated TCRs and HLA-C alleles having the fewest. A further reported finding was that TCR beta sequences accurately predicted the HLA-A and HLA-B alleles for most subjects in the first cohort. For the cohort, immune exposure information was limited to CMV serostatus. An earlier analysis of roughly 570 of the donors showed that most TCR beta V segments appeared in productive rearrangements either about 87% or about 30% of the time, which broadly matched IMGT annotations. Over 15 rarely observed V segments, including chromosome 9 orphons, were excluded from the earlier analysis of approximately 500 of the donors because counts were too low. The presence/absence analyses assumed that sequencing depth was roughly uniform across donors, and that assumption may not be true. In a later genetic analysis, fewer N-insertions in productive TCRs were reported among donors in an Asian-associated ancestry cluster than the roughly 700-donor mean. Correlated functional status among segregating V segments might be attributable to linkage disequilibrium, but an unknown experimental factor could not be ruled out. At a false discovery rate of 0.05, a later analysis linked 15,000 to 20,000 TCR beta sequences to specific HLA alleles. Because some donors lacked HLA typing at each locus, the association tests relied only on the typed subset. Assigning TCR associations to individual alleles was difficult when HLA alleles, especially DR and DQ, strongly co-occurred. A total of fewer than 200 TCR beta chains were listed by the study as associated with cytomegalovirus. A later analysis found that most CMV-associated TCR beta chains appeared HLA-restricted, with HLA associations seemingly driven largely by CMV exposure. Most TCR sequences were observed very rarely across donors, whereas some public TCRs were present in many individuals. Several of the top co-occurrence clusters appeared to be linked to parvovirus B19, influenza, CMV and Epstein-Barr virus, according to a later analysis. A later genetic analysis associated a missense DCLRE1C variant with V-gene and J-gene trimming of TCR beta chains, and an independent cohort replicated the association. The cohort was sequenced for TCR beta chains only, and without alpha or paired-chain data the features that could be detected were limited. The sequencing pipeline was judged likely to have produced a cluster of highly shared sequence variants as a technical artifact. It was suggested by the authors that the approach could potentially be generalized to other disease states and immunological phenotypes. A later analysis found that HLA-associated TCR beta chains were more clonally expanded and had lower generation probabilities than equally common non-associated chains.

Library prep was done by the immunoSEQ multiplex PCR assay. For the multiplex PCR, a mixture combining 60 forward primers for TCR Vbeta segments and 13 reverse primers for TCR Jbeta segments was used. The CDR3 region of rearranged TCR beta genes was amplified from genomic DNA with a multiplex PCR assay. The Illumina HiSeq System was used to sequence the amplified TCR beta libraries as 87-base-pair reads. The published analysis was carried out like this. Across the 670 or so repertoires, a later analysis counted around 80 million unique TCR beta chains, 9.5 million to 13 million of which were shared by at least two donors. Raw reads were error-corrected and collapsed into unique sequences by a nearest-neighbor algorithm in which closely related sequences were merged to remove PCR and sequencing errors. CDR3 sequences were aligned to IMGT reference sequences to assign V, D and J gene segments. Each retained sequence needed at least a six-nucleotide match to both a V gene segment and a J gene segment. Rearrangements were called productive when the CDR3 lacked stop codons and stayed in frame with V and J; all others were non-productive. CDR3 was defined by IMGT convention, running from the second conserved V-encoded cysteine to the conserved J-encoded phenylalanine. In an earlier analysis of approximately 590 of the donors, sequences lacking an unambiguous match to a single V gene segment were excluded. In an earlier analysis of around 590 of the donors, a V segment was called functional when productive rearrangements were above 56.7%, and segregating when the standard deviation between donors exceeded 5%. A statistical classification framework was built for diagnosing cytomegalovirus status from the catalog of TCR beta chain sequences. V and J gene assignment, in a later analysis, came from comparing TCR nucleotide sequences with IMGT/GENE-DB human TR gene sequences. In a later analysis, CDR3 sequences and most-parsimonious VDJ recombination scenarios were assigned using the TCRdist pipeline. In a later analysis, each TCR beta chain was defined by its CDR3 amino acid sequence together with its V-gene family, and reads without a unique V-gene family were excluded. In a later analysis, approximately 590 highly shared, low-generation-probability nucleotide sequences were removed to address suspected cross-contamination and a sequencing artifact. In a later analysis, a clonal expansion index for each public chain was calculated from normalized within-repertoire ranks of inferred template counts. A later analysis computed generation probabilities with a VDJ recombination model fitted to out-of-frame rearrangements, and checked the results against IGoR. In a later analysis, TCR-TCR, TCR-HLA and TCR-CMV co-occurrence was scored with hypergeometric tests, and a repertoire-size bias correction was applied to TCR pairs. False discovery rates were estimated in a later analysis by permuting HLA or CMV assignments 20 times. In a later analysis, co-occurring TCRs were grouped using DBSCAN, and TCRdist sequence similarity was added for clustering within HLA-allele-positive subsets. Repertoires with fewer than 30,000 or more than 120,000 public chains were left out of co-occurrence clustering, as were four to six repertoires with anomalous nucleotide sharing. The immuneACCESS repertoire file appears here via TCRdb, limited to in-frame rearrangements. These files lack a portion of the clones; in checked studies, under half of the deficit traces to unresolved V genes, and the cause of the others is not known. That table is the source of V, J and clone size, and D and trimming were worked out from the DNA. For this sample the table gives approximately 120,000 clones, of which roughly 76% were detected only once. The biggest ten clones account for more than 3% of the sample.

The cohort consisted of approximately 690 healthy bone marrow donors. Cohort members were all nominally healthy when sampled, although unrecorded immune exposures were likely present. The donor tested CMV seronegative and was one of the 352 seronegative cohort members. A peripheral blood sample was collected from each donor, and TCR beta sequencing was performed on peripheral blood mononuclear cells. The Qiagen DNeasy Blood Extraction Kit was used to extract genomic DNA from the blood cell samples. As concerns this clone: This clone's antigen is unknown. Base-call qualities are not available, and no considerably larger clone is one nucleotide away.

This TCR was recovered from a woman aged 50 to 60 in good health and CMV-seronegative. Sequenced: PBMCs.

Read as DNA, the sequence is TGTGCCAGCAGCTTAGCGAGACTAGCGGGAGTCGATGAGCAGTTCTTC. It is translated as CASSLARLAGVDEQFF. This receptor chain uses TRBV11-1 and TRBJ2-1; 12 central nucleotides agree with TRBD2. Including the terminal cysteine and phenylalanine, the CDR3 comprises 16 residues. Only the CDR3 portion is preserved as DNA: 48 bases, with reading frame beginning at the first base. V and J are trimmed by 0 bases and 8 bases, and the gene matches miss 5 bases of the junction. Per the germline V gene (reference sequence), SGHAT is the CDR1 and FQDESV is the CDR2. With all but the CDR3 taken from the reference TRBV11-1 and TRBJ2-1 genes, the full variable domain is: EAEVAQSPRYKITEKSQAVAFWCDPISGHATLYWYRQILGQGPELLVQFQDESVVDDSQLPKDRFSAERLKGVDSTLKIQPAELGDSAMYLCASSLARLAGVDEQFFGPGTRLTVL.